The 21 T cell receptor beta chains listed next were all sequenced from one sample in a study of cytomegalovirus exposure and HLA in healthy donors. Primers: 60 Vbeta forward and 13 Jbeta reverse. Sequencing was performed with immunoSEQ multiplex PCR; in TCRdb, only in-frame clones are kept and a portion is missing. This sample carries under 200,000 clones, about 70% of them seen once, and the ten largest clones take around 1.9%. Sequences were obtained from PBMCs. All receptors derive from a woman in her twenties or thirties in good health and CMV-seronegative.

The V call is TRBV27, the J call TRBJ2-3, with 10 bases identical to TRBD1. This CDR3 is built from 19 residues. Losses at the gene ends were 5 bases for V and 1 base for J; bases not matched to a gene: 15. Germline V lookup: CDR1 MNHEY, CDR2 SMNVEV (reference sequence). The CDR3 DNA reads TGTGCCAGCAGTCCGGGACAGGGGAAATATGGAACCCGCACAGATACGCAGTATTTT. Amino acids: CASSPGQGKYGTRTDTQYF.

The V gene is TRBV9, the J gene TRBJ2-1; 8 nucleotides agree with TRBD2. Germline V lookup: CDR1 SGDLS, CDR2 YYNGEE. This CDR3 is 16 amino acids long. The ends lost 4 bases at V and 5 bases at J; junction bases unmatched: 11. CDR3 bases: TGTGCCAGCAGCCCCTTCGGGGGGGGACCACACAATGAGCAGTTCTTC. It codes for CASSPFGGGPHNEQFF. Drawing the rest from reference TRBV9 and TRBJ2-1, the complete variable domain is DSGVTQTPKHLITATGQRVTLRCSPRSGDLSVYWYQQSLDQGLQFLIQYYNGEERAKGNILERFSAQQFPDLHSELNLSSLELGDSALYFCASSPFGGGPHNEQFFGPGTRLTVL.

In its sample, this clone was seen a few times. The chain has TRBV2 and TRBJ1-2; TRBD1 aligns across 8 bases. Germline V CDR1 and CDR2: SNHLY, FYNNEI. The J segment lost 4 bases and the V segment lost 0 bases, leaving 7 bases of the junction unmatched. This CDR3 comprises 16 residues. The CDR3 region is CASSEALRDRSYGYTF. As DNA, the CDR3 is TGTGCCAGCAGTGAAGCGCTTCGGGACAGGAGCTATGGCTACACCTTC.

The chain combines TRBV2 with TRBJ1-5, with 9 bases matching TRBD1. The junction had 9 bases not matched to a gene; V was cut back by 6 bases and J by 6 bases. The V gene's germline CDR1 is SNHLY and CDR2 FYNNEI. This CDR3 has 15 amino acids. The CDR3 protein is CASSPGQGIGQPQHF. CDR3 coding DNA: TGTGCCAGCAGCCCGGGACAGGGTATTGGTCAGCCCCAGCATTTT.

This chain uses TRBV11-2 with TRBJ2-7; D perhaps matches TRBD1 (5 bases). Trimming took 5 bases from V and 12 from J, leaving 26 bases between them. Germline CDR1 reads SGHAT; CDR2 reads FQNNGV. The CDR3 spans 15 residues. This chain's CDR3 is CASSEDSFPMGFRYF. The CDR3 DNA is TGTGCCAGCAGCGAAGACAGTTTCCCTATGGGTTTTCGGTACTTC.

The V call is TRBV19, the J call TRBJ1-1, with a possible D match to TRBD1 (5 bases). The V end lost 10 bases, the J end lost 3 bases, and 12 bases lay between the germline ends. Germline V CDR1 and CDR2: LNHDA, SQIVND (reference sequence). The CDR3 is 12 amino acids. CDR3 sequence: CATRAGHTEAFF. The CDR3 bases are TGTGCCACCCGCGCAGGGCACACTGAAGCTTTCTTT.

This clone was found a few times. The gene calls are TRBV5-1 and TRBJ2-7, with a tentative D call TRBD1 (6 bases). Per germline, CDR1 SGHRS and CDR2 YFSETQ. The CDR3 covers 15 residues. With 0 bases removed from V and 2 bases from J, the gap between germline ends came to 12 bases. The CDR3 protein is CASSLATGQPYEQYF. The DNA for the CDR3 is TGCGCCAGCAGCTTGGCAACAGGGCAGCCCTACGAGCAGTACTTC.

This clone was seen a handful of times. In DNA form, the CDR3 reads TGTGCCAGCACCATGGGGGCTAGCGGGGGGAGGGCAGATACGCAGTATTTT. Residues: CASTMGASGGRADTQYF. V usage is TRBV9 and J usage is TRBJ2-3, with 11 bases aligning to TRBD2. The germline CDR1 and CDR2 sequences are SGDLS and YYNGEE. The V and J ends lost 6 bases and 4 bases, in that order; junction bases with no gene match: 13. The CDR3 sequence is 17 residues long.

V usage is TRBV6-5 and J usage is TRBJ2-7, with TRBD1 as a possible D gene (6 bases). This CDR3 has 13 amino acids. Trimming cost V 6 bases and J 1 base, with 10 bases left between them. The germline CDR1 and CDR2 sequences are MNHEY and SVGAGI. The CDR3 loop reads CASSRQVSYEQYF. The CDR3 coding sequence is TGTGCCAGCAGCAGACAGGTTTCCTACGAGCAGTACTTC.

The rearrangement joins TRBV9 to TRBJ1-5; D is uncertain. V lost 0 bases, J lost 4 bases, and 5 bases lay in between. Germline CDR1 is SGDLS and CDR2 is YYNGEE. This CDR3 has 13 residues. The CDR3 coding sequence is TGTGCCAGCAGCGTAGACCTAAATCAGCCCCAGCATTTT. Protein product: CASSVDLNQPQHF.

The chain has TRBV5-1 and TRBJ2-2; TRBD2 agrees at 11 bases. The CDR3 consists of 17 residues. V shed 2 bases and J 8 bases; nucleotides not matched to a gene: 11. The germline CDR1 and CDR2 sequences are SGHRS and YFSETQ. The CDR3 spells CASSFTSGGHPRGELFF. CDR3 DNA sequence: TGCGCCAGCAGCTTCACTAGCGGGGGCCACCCTAGAGGGGAGCTGTTTTTT.

The rearrangement joins TRBV5-1 to TRBJ1-1; no clear D gene. This CDR3 region has 14 residues. CDR1 is SGHRS, CDR2 YFSETQ, per germline. V gave up 1 base and J gave up 1 base, with 8 bases separating them. Written as DNA, the CDR3 is TGCGCCAGCAGCTTGCGGGGAAAGAACACTGAAGCTTTCTTT. Its translation: CASSLRGKNTEAFF.

This chain connects TRBV27 to TRBJ2-7, with 11 bases matching TRBD2. The V gene end was trimmed by 8 bases and the J gene end by 4 bases; junction bases not matched to a gene: 4. Germline CDR1 MNHEY, CDR2 SMNVEV (reference sequence). The CDR3 length is 13 residues. The CDR3 sequence: CASGRLAGYEQYF. CDR3 DNA sequence: TGTGCCAGCGGAAGACTAGCGGGATACGAGCAGTACTTC.

The gene calls are TRBV6-1 and TRBJ2-1; 13 positions match TRBD2. V was pared by 0 bases and J by 9 bases, with 5 bases of the junction left unmatched. The CDR3 spans 16 residues. Per germline, CDR1 MNHNS and CDR2 SASEGT. CDR3 loop: CASSEAGLAGEGEQFF. The CDR3 bases are TGTGCCAGCAGTGAAGCCGGACTAGCGGGAGAGGGTGAGCAGTTCTTC.

The rearrangement joins TRBV5-1 to TRBJ2-3, with 9 positions matching TRBD2. Germline loops: CDR1 SGHRS, CDR2 YFSETQ. This CDR3 is built from 21 residues. J lost 0 bases, V lost 4 bases, and 21 bases had no gene match. CDR3 region: CASSNTKTSGLVGGSTDTQYF. CDR3 DNA: TGCGCCAGCAGCAACACGAAGACTAGCGGTTTGGTAGGGGGGAGCACAGATACGCAGTATTTT.

The V and J genes are TRBV9 and TRBJ1-2; D is ambiguous. Germline assignment: CDR1 SGDLS and CDR2 YYNGEE. Between the trimmed V and J ends, which lost 3 bases and 6 bases, there was a span of 6 bases. This CDR3 comprises 11 residues. The CDR3 loop is CASSEPHGYTF. The CDR3 region has the DNA TGTGCCAGCAGCGAGCCCCATGGCTACACCTTC.

The rearrangement uses TRBV19 and TRBJ1-3; D not resolved. This CDR3 has 14 amino acids. Germline CDR1 and CDR2: LNHDA and SQIVND (reference sequence). V was clipped by 7 bases and J by 1 base, with 11 bases between them. The CDR3 bases are TGTGCCAGTAAATCGGGTGCGTCTGGAAACACCATATATTTT. Its protein product is CASKSGASGNTIYF.

The table lists this clone with a few counts. This chain links TRBV11-3 with TRBJ1-1; no firm D call. The CDR3 length is 13 residues. V lost 3 bases to trimming and J lost 1 base, with 6 bases between them. Germline CDR1 reads SGHNT; CDR2 reads YENEEA. This chain's CDR3 is CASSFQANTEAFF. The CDR3 nucleotides read TGTGCCAGCAGCTTCCAAGCGAACACTGAAGCTTTCTTT.

The DNA of the CDR3 is TGCGCCAGCAGTGTGCCCCAGGGAAAATTCAATGAGCAGTTCTTC. Its protein is CASSVPQGKFNEQFF. The chain joins TRBV10-1 to TRBJ2-1; D might be TRBD1 (5 bases). The CDR3 is made up of 15 amino acids. The V end was cut by 4 bases, the J end by 6 bases, with 16 bases between. Per germline, CDR1 WNHNN and CDR2 SYGVQD (reference sequence).

The chain joins TRBV28 to TRBJ2-5; 7 bases match TRBD1. TRBJ2-7 explains the end of the DNA better; the J call may be wrong. CDR3 length equals 13 residues. Germline lookup yields CDR1 MDHEN and CDR2 SYDVKM. CDR3 amino acids: CASRWAGGHEQYF. The CDR3 nucleotides read TGTGCCAGCAGGTGGGCAGGGGGACACGAGCAGTACTTC.

The V gene is TRBV30, the J gene TRBJ2-7, with D perhaps TRBD1 (5 bases). This CDR3 is built from 13 residues. Germline CDR1 GTSNPN, CDR2 SVGIG (reference sequence). Trimming pared 2 bases from V and 0 bases from J, leaving 8 bases between. The CDR3 DNA reads as TGTGCCTGGAGTAAAGGGGACTCCTACGAGCAGTACTTC. Amino acid sequence: CAWSKGDSYEQYF.